The rows below give T cell receptor beta chains drawn from one sample of a study of blood T cells in healthy people across ages. TCRdb used MiXCR to reprocess the 5' RACE reads, holding one entry per CDR3 protein. The sample contains 780,000 or so distinct CDR3 sequences, about 61% of which appear only once. The specimen sequenced was blood. These receptors all come from a man aged 35-49 years in good health. CDR3s include the opening cysteine and the closing phenylalanine or tryptophan. The D gene is left open where the match is weak. Clone size is not always given. Where it is, it says once, few, many or a class for expanded clones.

v_call: TRBV28
cdr3_length: 12
d_call: NA
clone_size: NA
j_call: TRBJ2-1
cdr3_nt: TGTGCCAGCAGCCTGAAGTACAATGAGCAGTTCTTC
cdr3_aa: CASSLKYNEQFF

v_call: TRBV20-1
cdr3_length: 13
d_call: NA
clone_size: few
j_call: TRBJ1-2
cdr3_nt: TGCAGTTCCAACGCCGGGACCCCCTATGGCTACACCTTC
cdr3_aa: CSSNAGTPYGYTF

v_call: TRBV14
cdr3_length: 15
d_call: TRBD2
clone_size: NA
j_call: TRBJ2-1
cdr3_nt: TGTGCCAGCAGCCTTGGACTAGCGGGGATGAATGAGCAGTTCTTC
cdr3_aa: CASSLGLAGMNEQFF

v_call: TRBV29-1
cdr3_length: 12
d_call: NA
clone_size: few
j_call: TRBJ2-5
cdr3_nt: TGCAGCGTTGGACAGGTAGAAGAGACCCAGTACTTC
cdr3_aa: CSVGQVEETQYF

v_call: TRBV30
cdr3_length: 12
d_call: NA
clone_size: NA
j_call: TRBJ2-1
cdr3_nt: TGTGCCTGGACAGGTCCGGGCAATGAGCAGTTCTTC
cdr3_aa: CAWTGPGNEQFF

v_call: TRBV7-3
cdr3_length: 16
d_call: NA
clone_size: NA
j_call: TRBJ2-3
cdr3_nt: TGTGCCAGCAGCTCCGCGGCAGGCCACAGCACAGATACGCAGTATTTT
cdr3_aa: CASSSAAGHSTDTQYF

v_call: TRBV4-2
cdr3_length: 14
d_call: TRBD2
clone_size: few
j_call: TRBJ2-7
cdr3_nt: TGTGCCAGCAGCCTGATAGCGGGAGACTCCGAGCAGTACTTC
cdr3_aa: CASSLIAGDSEQYF

v_call: TRBV7-9
cdr3_length: 16
d_call: NA
clone_size: few
j_call: TRBJ1-2
cdr3_nt: TGTGCCAGCAGCTCCTACCGTAAATCGGGGGACTATGGCTACACCTTC
cdr3_aa: CASSSYRKSGDYGYTF

v_call: TRBV5-5
cdr3_length: 16
d_call: NA
clone_size: NA
j_call: TRBJ1-6
cdr3_nt: TGTGCCAGCAGCCCGATAAGGGAGGGGATCGGTTCACCCCTCCACTTT
cdr3_aa: CASSPIREGIGSPLHF

v_call: TRBV7-2
cdr3_length: 16
d_call: NA
clone_size: few
j_call: TRBJ1-5
cdr3_nt: TGTGCCAGCAGCCCGCAGGTTCTTGACGGTGGTCAGCCCCAGCATTTT
cdr3_aa: CASSPQVLDGGQPQHF

v_call: TRBV9
cdr3_length: 14
d_call: NA
clone_size: few
j_call: TRBJ1-4
cdr3_nt: TGTGCCAGCAGCGTACAGGGGAGGGCGAATGAACTGTTTTTT
cdr3_aa: CASSVQGRANELFF

v_call: TRBV28
cdr3_length: 15
d_call: NA
clone_size: NA
j_call: TRBJ2-7
cdr3_nt: TGTGCCAGCAGGTCGGACTTACCGAACTCCTACGAGCAGTACTTC
cdr3_aa: CASRSDLPNSYEQYF

v_call: TRBV5-1
cdr3_length: 19
d_call: TRBD1
clone_size: NA
j_call: TRBJ2-6
cdr3_nt: TGCGCCAGCAGCCCAAACCTAGACAGGGTTCGAACTGGGGCCAACGTCCTGACTTTC
cdr3_aa: CASSPNLDRVRTGANVLTF

v_call: TRBV7-9
cdr3_length: 17
d_call: TRBD2
clone_size: few
j_call: TRBJ2-6
cdr3_nt: TGTGCCGGCAGCTTTGCCGGGACTACCCGTGGGGCCAACGTTCTGACTTTC
cdr3_aa: CAGSFAGTTRGANVLTF

v_call: TRBV29-1
cdr3_length: 14
d_call: NA
clone_size: NA
j_call: TRBJ1-2
cdr3_nt: TGCAGCGCCGTAAACGCGGGGAATAACTATGGCTACACCTTC
cdr3_aa: CSAVNAGNNYGYTF

v_call: TRBV7-2
cdr3_length: 15
d_call: TRBD2
clone_size: NA
j_call: TRBJ2-7
cdr3_nt: TGTGCTAGCAAGATATGGGAGGGATCTTCCTACGAGCAGTACTTC
cdr3_aa: CASKIWEGSSYEQYF

v_call: TRBV9
cdr3_length: 13
d_call: NA
clone_size: NA
j_call: TRBJ2-5
cdr3_nt: TGTACCAGCAGCGTAGAAACAGGGATTGAGCAGTACTTC
cdr3_aa: CTSSVETGIEQYF

v_call: TRBV25-1
cdr3_length: 15
d_call: TRBD1
clone_size: NA
j_call: TRBJ1-2
cdr3_nt: TGTGCCAGCAGTAGGGGGGGACAGGGTATTTATGGCTACACCTTC
cdr3_aa: CASSRGGQGIYGYTF

v_call: TRBV28
cdr3_length: 16
d_call: NA
clone_size: few
j_call: TRBJ2-3
cdr3_nt: TGTGCCAGCAGTTTTGGCGGCGGGAATTTGGCAGATACGCAGTATTTT
cdr3_aa: CASSFGGGNLADTQYF

v_call: TRBV7-2
cdr3_length: 15
d_call: NA
clone_size: NA
j_call: TRBJ2-5
cdr3_nt: TGTGCCAGCAGCCGCGGACCTGGGATCCAAGAGACCCAGTACTTC
cdr3_aa: CASSRGPGIQETQYF

v_call: TRBV3-1
cdr3_length: 15
d_call: NA
clone_size: once
j_call: TRBJ1-2
cdr3_nt: TGTGCCAGCAGCAACCTCCAGGATCCTCCTGATGGCTACACCTTC
cdr3_aa: CASSNLQDPPDGYTF

v_call: TRBV27
cdr3_length: 14
d_call: NA
clone_size: NA
j_call: TRBJ1-1
cdr3_nt: TGTGCCAGCAGTCCAGGGAAGTTAGGCGCTGAAGCTTTCTTT
cdr3_aa: CASSPGKLGAEAFF